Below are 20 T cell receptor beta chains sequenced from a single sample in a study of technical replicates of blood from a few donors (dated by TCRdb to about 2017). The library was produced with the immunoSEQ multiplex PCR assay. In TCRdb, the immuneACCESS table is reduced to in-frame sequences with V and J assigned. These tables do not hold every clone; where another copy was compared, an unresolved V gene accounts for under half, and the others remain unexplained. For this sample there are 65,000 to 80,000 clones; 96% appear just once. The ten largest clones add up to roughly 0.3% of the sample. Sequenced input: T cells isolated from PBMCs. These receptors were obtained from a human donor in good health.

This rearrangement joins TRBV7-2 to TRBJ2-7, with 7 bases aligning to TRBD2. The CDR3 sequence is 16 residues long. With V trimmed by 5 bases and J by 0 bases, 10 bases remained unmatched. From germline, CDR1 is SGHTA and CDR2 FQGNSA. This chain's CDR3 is CASSPSWTRSSYEQYF. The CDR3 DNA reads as TGTGCCAGCAGCCCTAGTTGGACTAGGAGCTCCTACGAGCAGTACTTC.

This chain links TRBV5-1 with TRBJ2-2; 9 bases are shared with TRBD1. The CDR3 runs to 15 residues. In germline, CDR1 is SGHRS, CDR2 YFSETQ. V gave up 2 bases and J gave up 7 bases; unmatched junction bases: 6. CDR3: CASSFRTGEVGELFF. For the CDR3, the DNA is TGCGCCAGCAGCTTCCGGACAGGGGAGGTCGGGGAGCTGTTTTTT.

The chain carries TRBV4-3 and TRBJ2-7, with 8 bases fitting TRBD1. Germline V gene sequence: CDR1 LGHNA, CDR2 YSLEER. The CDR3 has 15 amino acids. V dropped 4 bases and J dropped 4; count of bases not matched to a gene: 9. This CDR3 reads CASSPKDRGGYEQYF. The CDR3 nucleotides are TGCGCCAGCAGCCCAAAAGACAGGGGCGGGTACGAGCAGTACTTC.

CDR3 amino acids: CASSRQGFSGNTIYF. DNA of the CDR3: TGTGCCAGCAGCCGACAGGGCTTCTCTGGAAACACCATATATTTT. The J gene is TRBJ1-3, the V gene TRBV7-8; 7 nucleotides line up with TRBD1. Germline CDR1 reads SGHVS; CDR2 reads FQNEAQ. CDR3 size: 15 residues. Trimming cost V 5 bases and J 0 bases; bases outside gene matches: 4.

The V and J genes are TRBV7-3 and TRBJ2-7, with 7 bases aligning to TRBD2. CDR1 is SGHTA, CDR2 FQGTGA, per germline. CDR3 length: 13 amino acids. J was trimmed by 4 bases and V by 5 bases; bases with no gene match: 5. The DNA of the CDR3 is TGTGCCAGCAGCCCCCAAGCGGGGTACGAGCAGTACTTC. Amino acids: CASSPQAGYEQYF.

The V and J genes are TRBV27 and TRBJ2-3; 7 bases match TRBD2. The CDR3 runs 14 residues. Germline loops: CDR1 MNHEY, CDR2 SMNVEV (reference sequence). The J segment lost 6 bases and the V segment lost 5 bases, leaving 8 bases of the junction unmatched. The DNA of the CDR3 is TGTGCCAGCAGTGTATGGGCCGGGAGGGATACGCAGTATTTT. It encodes CASSVWAGRDTQYF.

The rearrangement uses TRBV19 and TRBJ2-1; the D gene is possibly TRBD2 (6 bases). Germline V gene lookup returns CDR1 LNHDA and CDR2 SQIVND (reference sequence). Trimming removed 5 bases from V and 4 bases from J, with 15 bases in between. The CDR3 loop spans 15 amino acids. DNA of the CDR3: TGTGCCAGTAGTCCTATTGCTAGCGTATACAATGAGCAGTTCTTC. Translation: CASSPIASVYNEQFF.

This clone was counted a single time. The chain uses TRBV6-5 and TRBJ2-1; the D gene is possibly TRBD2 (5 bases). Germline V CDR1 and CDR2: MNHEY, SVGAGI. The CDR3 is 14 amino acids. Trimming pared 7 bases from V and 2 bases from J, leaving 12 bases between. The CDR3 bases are TGTGCCAGCAAGCGGAGCGAGGCCTACAATGAGCAGTTCTTC. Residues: CASKRSEAYNEQFF.

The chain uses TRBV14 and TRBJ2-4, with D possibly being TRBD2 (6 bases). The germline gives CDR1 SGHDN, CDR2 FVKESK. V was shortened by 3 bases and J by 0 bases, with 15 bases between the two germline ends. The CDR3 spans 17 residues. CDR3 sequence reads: CASSQYQGGLAKNIQYF. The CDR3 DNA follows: TGTGCCAGCAGCCAGTACCAGGGAGGCCTAGCCAAAAACATTCAGTACTTC.

CDR3 bases: TGCGCCAGCAGCTTGGGAGCGGGAGGGCCGGACGAGCAGTACTTC. Translating it yields CASSLGAGGPDEQYF. This chain joins TRBV5-1 and TRBJ2-7; 10 bases are shared with TRBD2. The CDR3 runs 15 residues. Per the germline V gene, CDR1 is SGHRS and CDR2 is YFSETQ. The V and J ends lost 0 bases and 5 bases, in that order; junction bases with no gene match: 5.

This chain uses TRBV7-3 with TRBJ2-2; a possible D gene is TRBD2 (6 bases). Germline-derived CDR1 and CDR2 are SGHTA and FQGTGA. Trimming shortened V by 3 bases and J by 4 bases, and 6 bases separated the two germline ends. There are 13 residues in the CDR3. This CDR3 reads CASSFGSTGELFF. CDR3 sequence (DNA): TGTGCCAGCAGCTTCGGGAGCACCGGGGAGCTGTTTTTT.

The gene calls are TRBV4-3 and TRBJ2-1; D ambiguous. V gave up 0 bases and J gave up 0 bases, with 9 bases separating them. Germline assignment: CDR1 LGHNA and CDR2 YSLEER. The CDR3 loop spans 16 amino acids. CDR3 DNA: TGCGCCAGCAGCCAAGATCCAAGGAGCTCCTACAATGAGCAGTTCTTC. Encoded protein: CASSQDPRSSYNEQFF.

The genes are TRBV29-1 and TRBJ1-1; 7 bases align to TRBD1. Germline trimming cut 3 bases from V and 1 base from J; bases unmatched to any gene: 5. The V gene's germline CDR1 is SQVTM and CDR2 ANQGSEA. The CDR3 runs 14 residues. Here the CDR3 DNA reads TGCAGCGTTGATAAAGGGGGCCAGAACACTGAAGCTTTCTTT. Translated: CSVDKGGQNTEAFF.

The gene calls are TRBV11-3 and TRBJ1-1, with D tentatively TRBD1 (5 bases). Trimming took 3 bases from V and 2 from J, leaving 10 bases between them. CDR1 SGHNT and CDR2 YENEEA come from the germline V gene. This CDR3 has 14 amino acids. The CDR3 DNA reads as TGTGCCAGCAGCTTCGGGCAGGGAAACACTGAAGCTTTCTTT. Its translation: CASSFGQGNTEAFF.

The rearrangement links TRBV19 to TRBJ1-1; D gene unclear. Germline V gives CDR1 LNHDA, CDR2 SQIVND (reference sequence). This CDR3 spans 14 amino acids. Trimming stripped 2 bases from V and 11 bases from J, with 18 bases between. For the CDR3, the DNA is TGTGCCAGTAGTATATATTACGGGGAGTTAGACGCTTTCTTT. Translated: CASSIYYGELDAFF.

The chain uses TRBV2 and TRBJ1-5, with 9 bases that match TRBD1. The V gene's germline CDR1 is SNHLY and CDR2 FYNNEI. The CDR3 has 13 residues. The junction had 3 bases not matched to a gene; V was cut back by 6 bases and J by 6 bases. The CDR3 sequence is CASRGQGGQPQHF. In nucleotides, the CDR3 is TGTGCCAGCAGGGGACAGGGTGGTCAGCCCCAGCATTTT.

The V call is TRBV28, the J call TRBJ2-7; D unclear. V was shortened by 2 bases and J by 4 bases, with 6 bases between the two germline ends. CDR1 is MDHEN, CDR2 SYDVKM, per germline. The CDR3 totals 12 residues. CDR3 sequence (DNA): TGTGCCAGCAGTTTACCCCGGTACGAGCAGTACTTC. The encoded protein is CASSLPRYEQYF. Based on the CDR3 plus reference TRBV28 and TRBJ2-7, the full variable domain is DVKVTQSSRYLVKRTGEKVFLECVQDMDHENMFWYRQDPGLGLRLIYFSYDVKMKEKGDIPEGYSVSREKKERFSLILESASTNQTSMYLCASSLPRYEQYFGPGTRLTVT.

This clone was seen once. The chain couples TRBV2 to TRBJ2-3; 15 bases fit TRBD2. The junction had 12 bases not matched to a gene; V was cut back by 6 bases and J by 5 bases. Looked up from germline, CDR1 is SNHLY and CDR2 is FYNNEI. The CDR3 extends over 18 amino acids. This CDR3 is CASSATGLAGGYIDTQYF. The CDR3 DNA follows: TGTGCCAGCAGCGCCACCGGACTAGCGGGAGGGTATATAGATACGCAGTATTTT.

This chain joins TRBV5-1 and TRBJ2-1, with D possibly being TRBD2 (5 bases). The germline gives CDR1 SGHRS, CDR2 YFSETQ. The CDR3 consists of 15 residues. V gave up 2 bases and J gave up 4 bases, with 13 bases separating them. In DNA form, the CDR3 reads TGCGCCAGCAGCTTTTCGGCTAGCCAGTACAATGAGCAGTTCTTC. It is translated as CASSFSASQYNEQFF.

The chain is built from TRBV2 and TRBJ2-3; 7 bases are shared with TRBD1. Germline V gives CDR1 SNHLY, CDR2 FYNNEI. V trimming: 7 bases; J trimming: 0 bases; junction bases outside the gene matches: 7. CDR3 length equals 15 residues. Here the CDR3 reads CASKLGQLSTDTQYF. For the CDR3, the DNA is TGTGCCAGCAAACTGGGACAGCTAAGCACAGATACGCAGTATTTT.